Listed below are T cell receptor beta chains from one sample, sequenced in a study of Ad26.COV2.S vaccination and SARS-CoV-2 variants. Produced via immunoSEQ multiplex PCR; TCRdb's table is partial and in-frame only. The data hold 510,000 or so clones, with around nine tenths observed a single time. This specimen consisted of peripheral blood, obtained in a trial of Ad26.COV2.S vaccine versus placebo. These receptors were obtained from a person between 18 and 65 years old who received the Ad26.COV2.S COVID-19 vaccine or a placebo. CDR3s include the opening cysteine and the closing phenylalanine or tryptophan. The D gene is left open where the match is weak. Some rows have no size entry. The others give once, few or many, or a class for an expanded clone.

abundance	j_gene	v_gene	d_gene	CDR3aa	CDR3nt
NA	TRBJ2-1	TRBV30	TRBD2	CAWRAGGAGGPLSSYNEQFF	TGTGCCTGGAGGGCCGGCGGAGCGGGAGGTCCCCTAAGCTCCTACAATGAGCAGTTCTTC
NA	TRBJ2-3	TRBV24-1	TRBD1	CATSDRDRGGYTQYF	TGTGCCACCAGTGACCGTGACAGGGGTGGATATACGCAGTATTTT
once	TRBJ2-5	TRBV30	TRBD2	CASSAGGETQYF	TGTGCCTCCTCAGCGGGAGGGGAGACCCAGTACTTC
few	TRBJ1-6	TRBV4-1	NA	CASSQTPFNSPLHF	TGCGCCAGCAGCCAGACACCCTTTAATTCACCCCTCCACTTT
NA	TRBJ2-6	TRBV30	NA	CAWNWRPGSSGANVLTF	TGTGCCTGGAATTGGCGGCCCGGTAGCTCTGGGGCCAACGTCCTGACTTTC
NA	TRBJ2-1	TRBV29-1	TRBD1	CSGGRQGASNEQFF	TGCAGCGGCGGAAGACAGGGGGCCAGTAATGAGCAGTTCTTC
NA	TRBJ1-2	TRBV9	NA	CASSTSAGYGYTF	TGTGCCAGCAGCACCTCGGCGGGCTATGGCTACACCTTC
NA	TRBJ2-3	TRBV6-5	NA	CASSLGAVSTDTQYF	TGTGCCAGCAGTTTGGGGGCCGTAAGCACAGATACGCAGTATTTT
NA	TRBJ1-2	TRBV7-2	NA	CAAEDGYGYTF	TGTGCCGCCGAGGATGGCTATGGCTACACCTTC
NA	TRBJ2-2	TRBV6-2/TRBV6-3	NA	CASSYVGSGELFF	TGTGCCAGCAGTTATGTGGGATCCGGGGAGCTGTTTTTT
once	TRBJ2-3	TRBV14	TRBD1	CASSQTGKYTDTQYF	TGTGCCAGCAGCCAGACAGGGAAATACACAGATACGCAGTATTTT
NA	TRBJ2-7	TRBV19	NA	CASSMGVGTYEQYF	TGTGCCAGTAGTATGGGGGTCGGCACCTACGAGCAGTACTTC
NA	TRBJ2-7	TRBV7-2	TRBD1	CASSQTGANSYEQYF	TGTGCCAGCAGCCAAACAGGGGCGAACTCCTACGAGCAGTACTTC
NA	TRBJ2-2	TRBV2	NA	CASRQLGNTGELFF	TGTGCCAGCAGACAACTAGGTAACACCGGGGAGCTGTTTTTT
NA	TRBJ2-1	TRBV5-4	NA	CASSLDSGVGGSEQFF	TGTGCCAGCAGCTTGGACTCGGGGGTAGGGGGCTCGGAGCAGTTCTTC
NA	TRBJ2-5	TRBV4-2	TRBD2	CASSQGGAGEETQYF	TGTGCCAGCAGCCAAGGCGGGGCGGGGGAAGAGACCCAGTACTTC
NA	TRBJ2-3	TRBV15	TRBD1	CATSRELGLQGADTQYF	TGTGCCACCAGCAGAGAGCTGGGCTTACAGGGGGCCGATACGCAGTATTTT
NA	TRBJ1-1	TRBV18	NA	CASSLGSAEAFF	TGTGCCAGCTCGCTAGGGAGCGCTGAAGCTTTCTTT
once	TRBJ2-5	TRBV29-1	NA	CSAAVETQYF	TGCAGCGCCGCGGTAGAGACCCAGTACTTC
NA	TRBJ2-2	TRBV18	NA	CASSPTTSAGELFF	TGTGCCAGCTCACCAACTACTAGTGCCGGGGAGCTGTTTTTT
NA	TRBJ2-1	TRBV21-1	NA	CASSKDKGTSGSEGSYNEQFF	TGTGCCAGCAGCAAAGACAAGGGGACTAGCGGGAGTGAGGGGTCCTACAATGAGCAGTTCTTC
NA	TRBJ1-5	TRBV2	TRBD1	CASSEGRDRVLQPQHF	TGTGCCAGCAGTGAAGGTCGGGACAGGGTACTGCAGCCCCAGCATTTT
NA	TRBJ2-7	TRBV4-2	TRBD1	CASSQARTGGQEQYF	TGTGCCAGCAGCCAAGCGAGGACAGGGGGCCAGGAGCAGTACTTC
NA	TRBJ2-2	TRBV6-6	TRBD1	CASSYPRTGSVELFF	TGTGCCAGCAGTTACCCTCGGACAGGTTCCGTGGAGCTGTTTTTT
NA	TRBJ2-7	TRBV30	NA	CAWRKSWGQGRKYEQYF	TGTGCCTGGAGAAAATCATGGGGGCAGGGGAGAAAGTACGAGCAGTACTTC
NA	TRBJ2-3	TRBV27	TRBD2	CASSLFSGGPDTQYF	TGTGCCAGCAGTTTATTTTCGGGAGGGCCAGATACGCAGTATTTT
NA	TRBJ1-1	TRBV30	NA	CAWSTSGERGAFF	TGTGCCTGGAGTACCTCGGGGGAACGGGGTGCTTTCTTT
NA	TRBJ1-2	TRBV7-9	TRBD1	CASSSWTGDGYTF	TGTGCCAGCAGCTCTTGGACAGGGGATGGCTACACCTTC
NA	TRBJ2-7	TRBV12-3/TRBV12-4	NA	CASSLIRHEQYF	TGTGCCAGCAGTTTAATCCGGCACGAGCAGTACTTC
NA	TRBJ1-5	TRBV12-3/TRBV12-4	NA	CASSLFAEQPQHF	TGTGCCAGCAGTTTGTTCGCCGAACAGCCCCAGCATTTT
NA	TRBJ2-7	TRBV7-9	TRBD2	CASSSSGGDSYEQYF	TGTGCCAGCAGCTCTAGCGGGGGGGACTCCTACGAGCAGTACTTC
NA	TRBJ2-6	TRBV27	NA	CASSNTGPSGANVLTF	TGTGCCAGCAGTAACACAGGGCCATCTGGGGCCAACGTCCTGACTTTC
NA	TRBJ2-1	TRBV4-3	TRBD2	CASSPQLAAGQRQFF	TGCGCCAGCAGCCCCCAGCTAGCGGCAGGTCAAAGGCAGTTCTTC
NA	TRBJ2-3	TRBV9	NA	CASSGGATPFSFDTQYF	TGTGCCAGCAGCGGCGGAGCAACTCCCTTTTCTTTCGATACGCAGTATTTT
NA	TRBJ2-1	TRBV7-2	NA	CASSRSPSLDEQFF	TGTGCCAGCAGCAGGTCCCCTAGCTTGGATGAGCAGTTCTTC
NA	TRBJ2-5	TRBV20-1	NA	CSADLKETQYF	TGCAGTGCGGACCTCAAAGAGACCCAGTACTTC
NA	TRBJ2-3	TRBV5-4	TRBD1	CASSADRGLTDTQYF	TGTGCCAGCAGCGCGGACAGGGGGCTAACAGATACGCAGTATTTT
NA	TRBJ1-1	TRBV28	NA	CATRPGGSATEAFF	TGTGCCACTCGCCCCGGGGGCTCGGCCACTGAAGCTTTCTTT
NA	TRBJ1-3	TRBV2	TRBD1	CASSEDRGFSAIYF	TGTGCCAGCAGTGAGGACAGGGGTTTTTCGGCCATATATTTT
NA	TRBJ1-5	TRBV19	TRBD1	CASRGQGDQPQHF	TGTGCCAGCCGGGGACAGGGGGATCAGCCCCAGCATTTT
NA	TRBJ2-5	TRBV18	NA	CASSYTSRQETQYF	TGTGCCAGCTCGTACACGTCTAGACAAGAGACCCAGTACTTC
NA	TRBJ2-1	TRBV4-1	TRBD2	CASSQFSGSISYNEQFF	TGCGCCAGCAGCCAATTTAGCGGGAGCATCTCCTACAATGAGCAGTTCTTC
NA	TRBJ2-7	TRBV15	NA	CATSSYKLGEQYF	TGTGCCACCAGCAGTTACAAGTTAGGAGAGCAGTACTTC